Following are 17 T cell receptor beta chains from one sample sequenced in a study of blood T cell repertoires in COVID-19. Method: immunoSEQ multiplex PCR; TCRdb's copy keeps in-frame clones and lacks some. The repertoire has about 250,000 clones, 70% to 90% of them found once; the top ten carry 8.5% to 9.5%. The sample comprised PBMCs or T cells enriched from blood (not recorded which). These TCRs come from a woman between 45 and 60 years old with acute COVID-19.

The J gene is TRBJ2-3, the V gene TRBV7-2; D is perhaps TRBD1 (5 bases). Trimming removed 4 bases from V and 2 bases from J, with 10 bases in between. The CDR3 consists of 14 residues. Germline V lookup: CDR1 SGHTA, CDR2 FQGNSA. In nucleotides, the CDR3 is TGTGCCAGCAGCTCAGACAGCAACACAGATACGCAGTATTTT. The encoded protein is CASSSDSNTDTQYF.

The V gene is TRBV7-9, the J gene TRBJ1-5, with D possibly matching TRBD1 (6 bases). V lost 5 bases and J 7 bases, leaving 15 bases between the germline ends. Germline CDR1 is SEHNR and CDR2 is FQNEAQ (reference sequence). The CDR3 consists of 14 residues. CDR3 DNA sequence: TGTGCCAGCAGCGAGACAGGTCCCAAACAGCCCCAGCATTTT. This sequence encodes CASSETGPKQPQHF.

This chain links TRBV11-2 with TRBJ1-1; the D is unclear. V lost 4 bases to trimming and J lost 1 base, with 10 bases between them. This CDR3 has 14 amino acids. The germline CDR1 and CDR2 sequences are SGHAT and FQNNGV. The CDR3 DNA sequence: TGTGCCAGCAGCTCGCGAGCGGAGAACACTGAAGCTTTCTTT. It specifies CASSSRAENTEAFF.

The chain carries TRBV27 and TRBJ1-2; 7 bases line up with TRBD1. J lost 1 base, V lost 8 bases, and 10 bases had no gene match. The CDR3 covers 15 residues. Germline loops: CDR1 MNHEY, CDR2 SMNVEV (reference sequence). The CDR3 here is CASRPQGGVNYGYTF. CDR3 nucleotide sequence: TGTGCCAGCCGCCCCCAAGGGGGCGTTAACTATGGCTACACCTTC.

The chain has TRBV5-1 and TRBJ1-5; possible D gene TRBD1, 5 bases. The length of the CDR3 is 14 residues. V was trimmed by 0 bases and J by 4 bases, leaving 8 bases between them. Germline V gene lookup returns CDR1 SGHRS and CDR2 YFSETQ. CDR3: CASSLEGQNQPQHF. The CDR3, as DNA: TGCGCCAGCAGCTTGGAGGGGCAGAATCAGCCCCAGCATTTT.

The J gene is TRBJ1-1, the V gene TRBV4-3, with TRBD1 matching over 8 bases. The V and J ends lost 1 base and 5 bases, in that order; junction bases with no gene match: 3. CDR1 is LGHNA, CDR2 YSLEER, per germline. There are 14 residues in the CDR3. CDR3 nucleotide sequence: TGCGCCAGCAGCCAAGGGACAGGGAGGACTGAAGCTTTCTTT. Translation gives CASSQGTGRTEAFF.

V usage is TRBV11-2 and J usage is TRBJ1-2, with D tentatively TRBD1 (5 bases). V lost 5 bases and J lost 7, with 17 bases in between. This CDR3 is built from 14 residues. CDR1 is SGHAT, CDR2 FQNNGV, per germline. CDR3 protein: CASSNFRERGGYTF. CDR3 DNA: TGTGCCAGCAGCAACTTCAGGGAAAGGGGTGGCTACACCTTC. Together with reference TRBV11-2 and TRBJ1-2, the CDR3 gives the full variable domain: EAGVAQSPRYKIIEKRQSVAFWCNPISGHATLYWYQQILGQGPKLLIQFQNNGVVDDSQLPKDRFSAERLKGVDSTLKIQPAKLEDSAVYLCASSNFRERGGYTFGSGTRLTVV.

This clone showed up just a few times. V and J are TRBV11-3 and TRBJ2-3; tentative D call: TRBD1 (6 bases). CDR1 is SGHNT and CDR2 is YENEEA in the germline V gene. The germline V and J ends were trimmed by 0 bases and 0 bases, with 10 bases remaining between them. This CDR3 spans 16 amino acids. The CDR3 sequence: CASSLEVGASTDTQYF. CDR3 DNA: TGTGCCAGCAGCTTAGAGGTGGGGGCTAGCACAGATACGCAGTATTTT.

This clone was counted once. This chain connects TRBV24-1 to TRBJ1-2, with 10 positions matching TRBD1. The germline V gene has CDR1 KGHDR and CDR2 SFDVKD. The CDR3 has 14 residues. The V and J ends lost 4 bases and 6 bases, in that order; junction bases with no gene match: 4. CDR3 region: CATSDRQGAHGYTF. The CDR3, as DNA: TGTGCCACCAGTGACAGACAGGGGGCCCATGGCTACACCTTC.

This clone was found once. The chain employs TRBV11-2 and TRBJ2-5, with 12 bases identical to TRBD2. J gave up 5 bases and V 5 bases, and 6 bases lay outside the gene matches. Germline V gives CDR1 SGHAT, CDR2 FQNNGV. The CDR3 consists of 15 residues. The CDR3 spells CASSHNLAGGETQYF. The DNA of the CDR3 is TGTGCCAGCAGCCATAACCTAGCGGGGGGGGAGACCCAGTACTTC.

This clone has more than one count but fewer than ten. The genes are TRBV14 and TRBJ2-6; TRBD1 agrees at 10 bases. Germline lookup yields CDR1 SGHDN and CDR2 FVKESK. The CDR3 extends over 18 amino acids. The J segment lost 0 bases and the V segment lost 3 bases, leaving 5 bases of the junction unmatched. DNA of the CDR3: TGTGCCAGCAGCCATTTGACAGGGGGCGGCTCTGGGGCCAACGTCCTGACTTTC. Amino acid sequence: CASSHLTGGGSGANVLTF.

The J gene is TRBJ1-4, the V gene TRBV23-1; possible D gene TRBD1, 6 bases. TRBV23-1 is noted as an ORF with a role that remains uncertain. Trimming removed 3 bases at V and 2 bases at J, with 13 bases between. CDR3 length: 16 residues. CDR3 coding DNA: TGCGCCAGCAGTCATCGCAAGGGGGGGACTAATGAAAAACTGTTTTTT. This codes for CASSHRKGGTNEKLFF.

The chain employs TRBV7-2 and TRBJ1-2, with 7 bases aligning to TRBD1. With V trimmed by 0 bases and J by 5 bases, 9 bases remained unmatched. Germline V gene data show CDR1 as SGHTA and CDR2 as FQGNSA. The CDR3 consists of 16 residues. The CDR3 nucleotides read TGTGCCAGCAGCTTAGCCGGGACAGAGACTCTTTATGGCTACACCTTC. The encoded protein is CASSLAGTETLYGYTF. The complete variable domain, with remaining parts taken from reference TRBV7-2 and TRBJ1-2, reads GAGVSQSPSNKVTEKGKDVELRCDPISGHTALYWYRQSLGQGLEFLIYFQGNSAPDKSGLPSDRFSAERTGGSVSTLTIQRTQQEDSAVYLCASSLAGTETLYGYTFGSGTRLTVV.

V and J are TRBV9 and TRBJ2-1, with 9 bases lining up with TRBD1. This CDR3 comprises 15 residues. The J segment lost 5 bases and the V segment lost 3 bases, leaving 6 bases of the junction unmatched. Germline CDR1 and CDR2: SGDLS and YYNGEE. The CDR3 bases are TGTGCCAGCAGCGAGTGGGACAGGGCTAACAATGAGCAGTTCTTC. Its translation: CASSEWDRANNEQFF.

This chain joins TRBV18 and TRBJ1-4; 7 bases align to TRBD1. The CDR3 contains 15 residues. Per the germline V gene, CDR1 is KGHSH and CDR2 is LQKENI. J was trimmed by 8 bases and V by 9 bases; bases with no gene match: 15. DNA for the CDR3: TGTGCCAGTGTTTCGGAAGGGGGCAGGCGCGAAAAACTGTTTTTT. Amino acid sequence: CASVSEGGRREKLFF.

The chain uses TRBV7-2 and TRBJ1-2; D gene uncertain. The CDR3 is 13 amino acids. Trimming pared 6 bases from V and 0 bases from J, leaving 8 bases between. Germline CDR1 SGHTA, CDR2 FQGNSA. The CDR3 DNA reads TGTGCCAGCAGTCCGACACCTAACTATGGCTACACCTTC. Translating gives CASSPTPNYGYTF. The full variable domain, its missing parts supplied by reference TRBV7-2 and TRBJ1-2, is GAGVSQSPSNKVTEKGKDVELRCDPISGHTALYWYRQSLGQGLEFLIYFQGNSAPDKSGLPSDRFSAERTGGSVSTLTIQRTQQEDSAVYLCASSPTPNYGYTFGSGTRLTVV.

This sequence joins TRBV15 and TRBJ1-2; no firm D call. Germline V gene lookup returns CDR1 LNHNV and CDR2 YYDKDF (reference sequence). This CDR3 spans 16 amino acids. The V and J ends lost 5 bases and 8 bases respectively, with 24 bases between them. Here the CDR3 reads CATSPQGGGSYIGYTF. The CDR3 nucleotides read TGTGCCACCAGCCCCCAAGGCGGAGGATCGTATATCGGCTACACCTTC. Full variable domain (outside the CDR3, taken from reference TRBV15 and TRBJ1-2): DAMVIQNPRYQVTQFGKPVTLSCSQTLNHNVMYWYQQKSSQAPKLLFHYYDKDFNNEADTPDNFQSRRPNTSFCFLDIRSPGLGDTAMYLCATSPQGGGSYIGYTFGSGTRLTVV.